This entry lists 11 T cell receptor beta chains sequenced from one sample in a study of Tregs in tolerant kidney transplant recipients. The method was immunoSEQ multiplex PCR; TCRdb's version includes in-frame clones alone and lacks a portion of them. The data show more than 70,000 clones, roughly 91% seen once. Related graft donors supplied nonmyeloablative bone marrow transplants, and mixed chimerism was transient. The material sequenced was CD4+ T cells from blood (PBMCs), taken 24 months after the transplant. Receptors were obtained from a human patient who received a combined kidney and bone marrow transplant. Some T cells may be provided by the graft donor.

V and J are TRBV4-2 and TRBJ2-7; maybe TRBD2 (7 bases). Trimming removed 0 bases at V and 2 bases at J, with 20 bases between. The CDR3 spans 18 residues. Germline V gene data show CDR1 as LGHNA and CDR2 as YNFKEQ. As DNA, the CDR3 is TGTGCCAGCAGCCAAGATGTCGGGGGGCTCACTTACACCTACGAGCAGTACTTC. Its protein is CASSQDVGGLTYTYEQYF.

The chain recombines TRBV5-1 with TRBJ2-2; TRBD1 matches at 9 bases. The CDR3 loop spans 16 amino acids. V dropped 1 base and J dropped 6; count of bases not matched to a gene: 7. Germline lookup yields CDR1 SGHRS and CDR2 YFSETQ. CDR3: CASSLTRTGDAGELFF. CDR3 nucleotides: TGCGCCAGCAGCTTGACCCGGACAGGGGACGCCGGGGAGCTGTTTTTT.

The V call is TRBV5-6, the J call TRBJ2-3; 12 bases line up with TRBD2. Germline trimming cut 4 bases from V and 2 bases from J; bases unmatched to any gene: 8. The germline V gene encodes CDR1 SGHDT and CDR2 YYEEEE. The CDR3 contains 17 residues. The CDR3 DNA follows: TGTGCCAGCAGCCTTCTCCGACTAGCGGGAGTCACAGATACGCAGTATTTT. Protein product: CASSLLRLAGVTDTQYF.

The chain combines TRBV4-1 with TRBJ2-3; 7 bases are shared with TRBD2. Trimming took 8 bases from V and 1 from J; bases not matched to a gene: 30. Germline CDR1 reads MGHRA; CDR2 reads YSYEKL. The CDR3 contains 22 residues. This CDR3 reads CASGGSGKNGIYGVWGTDTQYF. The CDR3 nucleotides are TGCGCCAGCGGCGGGAGCGGGAAGAACGGGATATATGGTGTGTGGGGCACAGATACGCAGTATTTT.

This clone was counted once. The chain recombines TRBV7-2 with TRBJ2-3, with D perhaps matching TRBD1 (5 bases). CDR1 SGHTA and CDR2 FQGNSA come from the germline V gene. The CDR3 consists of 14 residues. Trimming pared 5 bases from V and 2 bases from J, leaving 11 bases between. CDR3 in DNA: TGTGCCAGCAGCATACAGACAGACACAGATACGCAGTATTTT. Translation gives CASSIQTDTDTQYF.

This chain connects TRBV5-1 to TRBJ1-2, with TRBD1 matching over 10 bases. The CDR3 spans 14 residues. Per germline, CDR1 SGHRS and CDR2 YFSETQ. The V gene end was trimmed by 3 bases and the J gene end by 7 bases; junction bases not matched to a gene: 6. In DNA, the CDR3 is TGCGCCAGCAGCTCCCCGGGACAGGGGCCTGGCTACACCTTC. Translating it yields CASSSPGQGPGYTF.

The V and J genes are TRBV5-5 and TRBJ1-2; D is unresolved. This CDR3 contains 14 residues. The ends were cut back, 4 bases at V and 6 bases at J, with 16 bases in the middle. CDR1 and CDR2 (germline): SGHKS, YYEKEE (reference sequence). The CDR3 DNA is TGTGCCAGCAGCCAATTCTCTCGGGTCGATGGCTACACCTTC. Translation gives CASSQFSRVDGYTF.

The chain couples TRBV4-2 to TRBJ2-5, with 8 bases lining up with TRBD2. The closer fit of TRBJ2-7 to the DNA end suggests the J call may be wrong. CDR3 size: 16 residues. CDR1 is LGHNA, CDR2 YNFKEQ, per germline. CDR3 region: CASSQDSSGPSYEQYF. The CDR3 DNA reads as TGTGCCAGCAGCCAAGATTCTAGCGGGCCATCCTACGAGCAGTACTTC.

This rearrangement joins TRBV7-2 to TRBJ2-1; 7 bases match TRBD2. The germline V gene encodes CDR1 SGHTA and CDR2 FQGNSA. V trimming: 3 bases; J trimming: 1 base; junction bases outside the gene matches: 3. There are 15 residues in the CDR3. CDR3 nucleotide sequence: TGTGCCAGCAGCTTTTCCGGGAGGTCCTACAATGAGCAGTTCTTC. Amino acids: CASSFSGRSYNEQFF.

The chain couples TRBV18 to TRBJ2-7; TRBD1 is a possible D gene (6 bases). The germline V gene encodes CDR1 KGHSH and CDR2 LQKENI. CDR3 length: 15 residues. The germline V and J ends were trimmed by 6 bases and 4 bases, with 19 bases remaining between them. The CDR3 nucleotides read TGTGCCAGCTCCCCCCGAAAAGGGGGTGGGTACGAGCAGTACTTC. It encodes CASSPRKGGGYEQYF.

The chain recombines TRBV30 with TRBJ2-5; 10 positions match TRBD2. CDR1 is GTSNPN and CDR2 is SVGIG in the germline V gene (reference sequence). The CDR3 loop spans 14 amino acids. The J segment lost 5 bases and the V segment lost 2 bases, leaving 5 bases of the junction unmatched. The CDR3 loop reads CAWSWASGSETQYF. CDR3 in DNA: TGTGCCTGGAGTTGGGCTAGCGGGAGTGAGACCCAGTACTTC.